This entry describes one T cell receptor beta chain. Its antigen specificity is not known. The sample holds no much larger clone one base away, and base qualities are not on file. Measured from the cysteine to the phenylalanine, the CDR3 is 13 residues long. Solely the CDR3 DNA is kept, with 39 bases framed from the first base. V is clipped by 3 bases and J by 7 bases, and the sequence between their germline boundaries is 12 bases long. Each collaborating institution followed its own protocols to collect whole blood in K2EDTA tubes. For TCRbeta analysis, collaborator samples were shipped as frozen whole blood, as isolated PBMCs, or as DNA extracted from either sample type. TCRbeta CDR3 regions were amplified from genomic DNA by means of the immunoSEQ Assay, a bias-controlled multiplex PCR. The paper's processing steps were these. The number of nucleated cells in each sample was estimated from the amplification of reference gene primers within the assay. To quantify the absolute abundance of each unique TCRbeta CDR3 rearrangement, sequence reads were collapsed and filtered. For each sample, productive Simpson clonality was calculated by taking the square root of Simpson's diversity index across productive rearrangements. TCRdb stores this immuneACCESS table with in-frame sequences only. Part of the clones is absent; in the studies checked, under half of the shortfall reflects unresolved V genes, and no reason is known for the rest. The V and J calls and clone size were taken over from that table, and D and trimming were inferred from the DNA. The sample contains 95,000 to 150,000 clones, about 83% of them found a single time. The top ten clones comprise approximately 12% of the sample.

This sample stems from a study of blood T cell repertoires in COVID-19 (dated by TCRdb to 2018 to 2020). For the study in its entirety: Collaborator samples came from the United States, Italy and Spain and covered acute and convalescent phases of COVID-19. A freely available public database, intended as a resource for researchers studying the immune response to SARS-CoV-2, is where the repertoires were released. Sample metadata almost always included a de-identified subject ID, COVID-19 status, age in years and sex. Where HLA class I and class II types were available, the types were taken from metadata supplied by the sample provider, not from assay-based typing. Subjects who had been exposed to COVID-19, were actively infected with it, or had recovered from it provided the deeply sampled blood TCRbeta repertoires that made up the dataset. The material from the prospective study consisted of cDNA or gDNA derived from T cells, B-cell-depleted T cells, or PBMCs. The samples were drawn from two sources: the first 160 participants of the ongoing ImmuneRACE study, and 1,000 to 1,500 subjects contributed by 6 global collaborators.

Beyond this particular receptor, the publication reports: How much clinical and demographic metadata was included differed by source and by participant, and the metadata was provided uncurated.

Sequencing was performed on peripheral blood. The TCR sequence derives from a man in his sixties with acute or convalescent COVID-19. The rearranged segments are TRBV12-3 or TRBV12-4 and TRBJ2-5; tentative D gene TRBD1, with 5 bases matching. CDR3 region: CASSLDGAGTQYF. The nucleotide sequence reads as follows: TGTGCCAGCAGTTTGGATGGGGCTGGGACCCAGTACTTC.